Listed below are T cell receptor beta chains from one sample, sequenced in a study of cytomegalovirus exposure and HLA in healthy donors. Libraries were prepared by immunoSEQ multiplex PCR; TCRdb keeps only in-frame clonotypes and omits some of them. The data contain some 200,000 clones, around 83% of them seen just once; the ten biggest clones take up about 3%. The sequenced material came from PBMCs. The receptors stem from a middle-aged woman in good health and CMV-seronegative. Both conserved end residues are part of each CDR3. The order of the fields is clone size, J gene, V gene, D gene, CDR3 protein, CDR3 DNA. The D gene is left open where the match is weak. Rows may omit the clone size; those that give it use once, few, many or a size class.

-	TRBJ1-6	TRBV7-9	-	CASSLGGAQGNSPLHF	TGTGCCAGCAGCTTAGGGGGCGCTCAGGGAAATTCACCCCTCCACTTT
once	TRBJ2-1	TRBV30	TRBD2	CAWSLGLASNEQFF	TGTGCCTGGAGTCTAGGACTAGCCTCCAATGAGCAGTTCTTC
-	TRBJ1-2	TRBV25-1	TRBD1	CASSETDRGVGYTF	TGTGCCAGCAGTGAAACAGACAGGGGAGTAGGCTACACCTTC
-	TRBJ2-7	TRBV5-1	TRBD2	CASSLGLATPEQYF	TGCGCCAGCAGCTTGGGACTAGCGACTCCCGAGCAGTACTTC
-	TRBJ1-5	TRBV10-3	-	CAISAGNQPQHF	TGTGCCATCAGTGCAGGGAATCAGCCCCAGCATTTT
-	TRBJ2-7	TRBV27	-	CASSRQSSYEQYF	TGTGCCAGCTCAAGACAAAGCTCCTACGAGCAGTACTTC
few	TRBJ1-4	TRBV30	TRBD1	CAWSGLTGGNEKLFF	TGTGCCTGGAGTGGCCTCACAGGGGGTAATGAAAAACTGTTTTTT
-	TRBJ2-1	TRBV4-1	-	CASSHLTRQDEHNEQFF	TGCGCCAGCAGCCACCTCACCCGACAGGATGAACACAATGAGCAGTTCTTC
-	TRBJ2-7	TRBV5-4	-	CASSLVGRTAYEQYF	TGTGCCAGCAGCTTGGTAGGTAGGACAGCCTACGAGCAGTACTTC
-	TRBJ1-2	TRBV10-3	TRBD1	CAISDPPGGRDYGYTF	TGTGCCATCAGTGATCCTCCAGGGGGCCGTGACTATGGCTACACCTTC
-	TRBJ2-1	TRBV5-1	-	CASSLVRYNEQFF	TGCGCCAGCAGCTTGGTTCGGTACAATGAGCAGTTCTTC
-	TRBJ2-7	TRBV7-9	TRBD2	CASSPRLAGGPSYEQYF	TGTGCCAGCAGCCCGAGACTAGCGGGAGGGCCCTCATACGAGCAGTACTTC